A single T cell receptor beta chain is shown here with its context. What it recognizes is unknown. The sample originates from a study of OX40 agonist ivuxolimab in advanced cancers. Study context: Administration of intravenous ivuxolimab to patients occurred every 2 weeks at 0.01 to 10 mg/kg. Findings of the study overall: Part of the nonresponder group also had normalized T-cell clonal expansion that was low. At 0.1 to 3.0 mg/kg, CD4+ and CD8+ blood T cells expanded clonally by week 6.

Germline V gene sequence: CDR1 MNHEY, CDR2 SMNVEV (reference sequence). The CDR3 has 15 residues. V shed 2 bases, J shed 3 bases, and the junction held 6 bases outside the gene matches. Assay: immunoSEQ multiplex PCR; the TCRdb copy retains only in-frame clones and omits some. The sample records approximately 44,000 clones, about 89% being singletons. Here the sequenced sample was CD4+ or CD8+ T cells sorted from blood, taken in a trial of the OX40 agonist ivuxolimab. The chain links TRBV27 to TRBJ2-7; 8 positions match TRBD1. This clonotype originated in an adult with an advanced solid tumor such as melanoma, head and neck, liver or kidney cancer. CDR3 amino acids: CASSLRAGGFYEQYF. In DNA form, the CDR3 reads TGTGCCAGCAGTTTAAGGGCAGGGGGCTTCTACGAGCAGTACTTC.